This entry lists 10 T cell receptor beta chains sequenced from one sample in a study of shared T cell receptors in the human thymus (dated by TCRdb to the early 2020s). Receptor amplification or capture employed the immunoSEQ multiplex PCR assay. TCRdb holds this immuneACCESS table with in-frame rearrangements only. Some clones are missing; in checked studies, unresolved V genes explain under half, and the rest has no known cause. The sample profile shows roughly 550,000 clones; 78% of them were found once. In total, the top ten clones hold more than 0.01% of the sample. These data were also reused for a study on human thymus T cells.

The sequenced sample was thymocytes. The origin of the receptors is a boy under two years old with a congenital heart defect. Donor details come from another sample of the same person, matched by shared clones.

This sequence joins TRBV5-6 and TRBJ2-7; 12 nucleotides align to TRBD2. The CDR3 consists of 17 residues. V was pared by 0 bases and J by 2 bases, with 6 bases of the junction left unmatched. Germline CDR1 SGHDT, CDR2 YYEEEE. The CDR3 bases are TGTGCCAGCAGCTTGGTGCCTAGCGGGAGGGACACCTACGAGCAGTACTTC. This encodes CASSLVPSGRDTYEQYF.

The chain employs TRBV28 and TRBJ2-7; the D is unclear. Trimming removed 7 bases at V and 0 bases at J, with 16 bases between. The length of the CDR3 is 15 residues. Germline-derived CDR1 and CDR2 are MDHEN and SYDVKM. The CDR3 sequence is CASTRPRGSSYEQYF. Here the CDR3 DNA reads TGTGCCAGCACCCGCCCACGCGGCAGCTCCTACGAGCAGTACTTC.

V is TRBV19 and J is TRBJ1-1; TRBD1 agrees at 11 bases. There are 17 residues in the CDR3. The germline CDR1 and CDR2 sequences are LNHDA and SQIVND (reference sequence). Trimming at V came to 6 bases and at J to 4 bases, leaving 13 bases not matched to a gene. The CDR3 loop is CASSRLGTGGTGTEAFF. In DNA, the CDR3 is TGTGCCAGTAGCAGACTCGGGACAGGGGGTACCGGCACTGAAGCTTTCTTT.

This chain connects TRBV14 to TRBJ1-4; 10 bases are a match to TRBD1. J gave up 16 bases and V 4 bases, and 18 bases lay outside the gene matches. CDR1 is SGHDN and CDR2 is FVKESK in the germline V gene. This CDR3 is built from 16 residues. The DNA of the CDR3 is TGTGCCAGCAGCCCCCGCGACGACAGGGGGCTAACTTCACAGTTTTTT. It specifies CASSPRDDRGLTSQFF.

The CDR3 region is CASSLGQYYSNQPQHF. CDR3 DNA sequence: TGTGCCAGCAGTCTAGGACAGTATTATAGCAATCAGCCCCAGCATTTT. The chain links TRBV28 to TRBJ1-5; D is possibly TRBD1 (6 bases). CDR1 MDHEN and CDR2 SYDVKM come from the germline V gene. Trimming stripped 5 bases from V and 0 bases from J, with 14 bases between. CDR3 length equals 16 residues.

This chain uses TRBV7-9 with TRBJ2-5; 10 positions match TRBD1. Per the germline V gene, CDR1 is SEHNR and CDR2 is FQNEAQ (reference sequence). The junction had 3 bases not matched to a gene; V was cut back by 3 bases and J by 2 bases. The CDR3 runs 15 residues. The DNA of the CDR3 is TGTGCCAGCAGCTTTGGACAGGGGGAACAAGAGACCCAGTACTTC. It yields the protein CASSFGQGEQETQYF.

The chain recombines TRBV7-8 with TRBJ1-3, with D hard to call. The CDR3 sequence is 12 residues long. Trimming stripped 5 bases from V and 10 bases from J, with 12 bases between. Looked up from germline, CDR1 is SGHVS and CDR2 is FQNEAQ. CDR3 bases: TGTGCCAGCAGCCTTCGCGGAGAGACCATATATTTT. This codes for CASSLRGETIYF.

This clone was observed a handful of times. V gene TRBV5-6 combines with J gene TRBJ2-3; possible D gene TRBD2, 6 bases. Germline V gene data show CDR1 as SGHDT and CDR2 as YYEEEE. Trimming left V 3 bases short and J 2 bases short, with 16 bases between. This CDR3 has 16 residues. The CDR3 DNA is TGTGCCAGCAGCTCCGTCAGGGACTCCAACACAGATACGCAGTATTTT. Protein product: CASSSVRDSNTDTQYF.

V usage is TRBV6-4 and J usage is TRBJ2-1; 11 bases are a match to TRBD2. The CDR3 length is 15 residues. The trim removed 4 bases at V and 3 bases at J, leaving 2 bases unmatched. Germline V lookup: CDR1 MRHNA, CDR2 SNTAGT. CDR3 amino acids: CASSASGRYYNEQFF. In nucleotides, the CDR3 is TGTGCCAGCAGTGCTAGCGGGAGGTACTACAATGAGCAGTTCTTC.

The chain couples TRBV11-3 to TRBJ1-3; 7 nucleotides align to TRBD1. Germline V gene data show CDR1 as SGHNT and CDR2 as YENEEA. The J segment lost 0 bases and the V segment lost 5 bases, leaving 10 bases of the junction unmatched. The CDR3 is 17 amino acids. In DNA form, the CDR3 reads TGTGCCAGCAGCATCAAGGGACAGATCACCTCTGGAAACACCATATATTTT. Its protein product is CASSIKGQITSGNTIYF.